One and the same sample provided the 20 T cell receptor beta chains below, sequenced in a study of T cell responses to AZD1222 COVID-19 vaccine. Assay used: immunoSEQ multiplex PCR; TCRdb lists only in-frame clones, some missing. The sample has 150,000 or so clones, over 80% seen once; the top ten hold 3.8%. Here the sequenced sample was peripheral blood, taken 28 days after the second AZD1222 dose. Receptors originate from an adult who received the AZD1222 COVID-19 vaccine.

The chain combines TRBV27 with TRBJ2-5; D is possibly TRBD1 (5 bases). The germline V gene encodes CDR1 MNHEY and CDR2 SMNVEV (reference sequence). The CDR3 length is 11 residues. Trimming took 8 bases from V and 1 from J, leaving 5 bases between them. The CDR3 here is CASQGQETQYF. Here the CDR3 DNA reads TGTGCCAGCCAGGGCCAAGAGACCCAGTACTTC.

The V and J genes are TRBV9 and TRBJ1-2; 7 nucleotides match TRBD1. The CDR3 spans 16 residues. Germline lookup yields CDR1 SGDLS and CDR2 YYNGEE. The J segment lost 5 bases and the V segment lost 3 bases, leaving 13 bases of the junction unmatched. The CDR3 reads CASSARGDRDSYGYTF. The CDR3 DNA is TGTGCCAGCAGCGCCCGTGGAGACAGGGACTCTTATGGCTACACCTTC.

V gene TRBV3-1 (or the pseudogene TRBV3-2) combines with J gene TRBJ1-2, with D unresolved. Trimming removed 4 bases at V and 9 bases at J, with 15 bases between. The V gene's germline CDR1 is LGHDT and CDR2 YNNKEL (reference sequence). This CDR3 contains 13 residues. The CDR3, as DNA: TGTGCCAGCAGCCCTGCTTTAAGTGGGAGCTACACCTTC. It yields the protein CASSPALSGSYTF.

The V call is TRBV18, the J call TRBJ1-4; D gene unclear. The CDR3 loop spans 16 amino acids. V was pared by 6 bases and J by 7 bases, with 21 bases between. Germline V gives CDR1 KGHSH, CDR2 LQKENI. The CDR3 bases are TGTGCCAGCTCGGCGACCGGTCACGATTTGGGTGAAAAACTGTTTTTT. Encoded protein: CASSATGHDLGEKLFF.

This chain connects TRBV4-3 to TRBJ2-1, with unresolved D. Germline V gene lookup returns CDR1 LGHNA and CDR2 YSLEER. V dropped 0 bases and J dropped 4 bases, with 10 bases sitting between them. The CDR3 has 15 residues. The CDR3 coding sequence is TGCGCCAGCAGCCAAGAGGGCCTCTCATACAATGAGCAGTTCTTC. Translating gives CASSQEGLSYNEQFF.

The CDR3 sequence is CATGLAGENEQFF. The CDR3 DNA reads TGTGCCACAGGACTAGCGGGAGAAAATGAGCAGTTCTTC. This chain connects TRBV10-3 to TRBJ2-1, with 13 positions matching TRBD2. The ends lost 10 bases at V and 7 bases at J; junction bases unmatched: 4. Germline assignment: CDR1 ENHRY and CDR2 SYGVKD. The CDR3 length is 13 residues.

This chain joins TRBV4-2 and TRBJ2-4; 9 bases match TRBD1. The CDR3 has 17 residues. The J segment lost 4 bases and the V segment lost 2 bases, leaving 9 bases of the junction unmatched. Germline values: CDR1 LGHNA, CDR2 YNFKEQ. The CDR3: CASSQSNRGQGKNIQYF. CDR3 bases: TGTGCCAGCAGCCAATCTAATCGCGGACAGGGGAAAAACATTCAGTACTTC.

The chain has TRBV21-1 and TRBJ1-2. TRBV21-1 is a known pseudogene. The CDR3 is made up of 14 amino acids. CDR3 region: CASPMAGGDYGYTF. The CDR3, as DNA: TGTGCCAGCCCCATGGCAGGGGGGGACTATGGCTACACCTTC.

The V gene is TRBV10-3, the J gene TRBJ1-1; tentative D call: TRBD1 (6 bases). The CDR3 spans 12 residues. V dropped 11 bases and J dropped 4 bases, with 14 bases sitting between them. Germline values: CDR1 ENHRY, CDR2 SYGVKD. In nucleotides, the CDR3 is TGTGCCGTACAGGGATGGGGCACTGAAGCTTTCTTT. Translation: CAVQGWGTEAFF.

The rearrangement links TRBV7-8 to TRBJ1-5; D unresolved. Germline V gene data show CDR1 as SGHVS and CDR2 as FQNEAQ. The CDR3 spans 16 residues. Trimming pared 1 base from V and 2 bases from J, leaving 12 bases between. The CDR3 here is CASSLGAPSGNQPQHF. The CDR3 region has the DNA TGTGCCAGCAGCTTAGGAGCACCCTCGGGCAATCAGCCCCAGCATTTT.

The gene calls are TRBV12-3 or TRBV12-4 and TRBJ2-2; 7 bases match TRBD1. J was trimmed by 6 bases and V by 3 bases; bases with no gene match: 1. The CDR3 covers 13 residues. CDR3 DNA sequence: TGTGCCAGCAGTTTCGACAGGGCCGGGGAGCTGTTTTTT. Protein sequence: CASSFDRAGELFF.

In DNA, the CDR3 is TGTGCCAGCAGCAAAGCGCCTAGCGGGAGCACAGATACGCAGTATTTT. As protein: CASSKAPSGSTDTQYF. This sequence joins TRBV21-1 and TRBJ2-3; the table's TRBD2 call for D was not verified on the DNA. TRBV21-1 is termed a pseudogene. CDR3 length equals 16 residues.

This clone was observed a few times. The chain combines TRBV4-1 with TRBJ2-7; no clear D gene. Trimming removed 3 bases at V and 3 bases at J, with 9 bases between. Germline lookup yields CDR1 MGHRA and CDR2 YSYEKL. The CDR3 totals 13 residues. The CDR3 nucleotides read TGCGCCAGCAGCCAGGGTGAGAACTACGAGCAGTACTTC. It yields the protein CASSQGENYEQYF.

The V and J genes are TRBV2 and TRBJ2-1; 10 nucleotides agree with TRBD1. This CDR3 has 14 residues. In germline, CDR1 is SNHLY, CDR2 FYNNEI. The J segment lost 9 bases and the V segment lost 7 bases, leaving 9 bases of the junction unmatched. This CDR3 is CASKGDRGLGEQFF. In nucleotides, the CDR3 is TGTGCCAGCAAAGGGGACAGGGGTTTAGGTGAGCAGTTCTTC.

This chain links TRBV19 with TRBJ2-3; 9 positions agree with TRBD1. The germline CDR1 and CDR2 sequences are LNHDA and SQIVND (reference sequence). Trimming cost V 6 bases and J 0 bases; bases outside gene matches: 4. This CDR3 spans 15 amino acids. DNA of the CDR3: TGTGCCAGTAGGACCGGACAGGGGAGCACAGATACGCAGTATTTT. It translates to CASRTGQGSTDTQYF.

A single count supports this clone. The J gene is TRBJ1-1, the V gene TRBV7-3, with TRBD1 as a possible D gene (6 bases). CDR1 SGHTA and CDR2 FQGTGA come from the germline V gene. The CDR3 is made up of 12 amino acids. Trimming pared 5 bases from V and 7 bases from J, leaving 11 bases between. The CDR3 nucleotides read TGTGCCAGCAGCCCCGGGACATTTGAAGCTTTCTTT. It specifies CASSPGTFEAFF.

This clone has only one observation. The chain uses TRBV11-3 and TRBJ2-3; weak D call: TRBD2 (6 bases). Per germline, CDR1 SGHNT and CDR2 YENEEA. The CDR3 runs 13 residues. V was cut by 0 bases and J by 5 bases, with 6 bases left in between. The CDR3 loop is CASSLEGGDTQYF. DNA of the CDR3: TGTGCCAGCAGCTTAGAGGGGGGAGATACGCAGTATTTT.

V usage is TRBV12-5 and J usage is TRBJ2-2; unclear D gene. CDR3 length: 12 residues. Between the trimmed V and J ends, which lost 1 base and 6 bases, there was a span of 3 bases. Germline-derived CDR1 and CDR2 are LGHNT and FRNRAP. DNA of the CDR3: TGTGCTAGTGGTTTGGAGTCCGGGGAGCTGTTTTTT. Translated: CASGLESGELFF.

The CDR3 reads CASSPSGGTSGRPTDTQYF. CDR3 sequence (DNA): TGTGCCAGCAGTCCTTCTGGCGGGACTAGCGGGAGGCCCACAGATACGCAGTATTTT. The V gene is TRBV27, the J gene TRBJ2-3, with 15 positions matching TRBD2. Germline V gene sequence: CDR1 MNHEY, CDR2 SMNVEV (reference sequence). V shed 5 bases, J shed 2 bases, and the junction held 11 bases outside the gene matches. The CDR3 consists of 19 residues.

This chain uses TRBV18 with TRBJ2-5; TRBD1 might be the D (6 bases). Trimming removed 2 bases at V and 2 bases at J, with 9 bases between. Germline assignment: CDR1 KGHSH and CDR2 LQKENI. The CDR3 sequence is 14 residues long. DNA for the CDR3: TGTGCCAGCTCACCAGGGGGCACGCAAGAGACCCAGTACTTC. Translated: CASSPGGTQETQYF.